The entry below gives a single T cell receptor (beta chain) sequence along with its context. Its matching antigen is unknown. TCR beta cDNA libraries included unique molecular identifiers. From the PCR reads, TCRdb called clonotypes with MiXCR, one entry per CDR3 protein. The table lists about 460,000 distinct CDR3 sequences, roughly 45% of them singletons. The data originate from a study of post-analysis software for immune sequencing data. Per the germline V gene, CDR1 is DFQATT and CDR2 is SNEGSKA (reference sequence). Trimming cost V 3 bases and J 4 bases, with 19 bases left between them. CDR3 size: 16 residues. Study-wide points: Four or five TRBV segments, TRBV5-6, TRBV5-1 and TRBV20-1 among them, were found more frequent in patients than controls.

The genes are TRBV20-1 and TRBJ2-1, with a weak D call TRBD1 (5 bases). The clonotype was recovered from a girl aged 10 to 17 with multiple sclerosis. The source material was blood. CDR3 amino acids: CSARARRGEIYNEQFF. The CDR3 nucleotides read TGCAGTGCTAGGGCTCGTAGGGGTGAGATATACAATGAGCAGTTCTTC.